One and the same sample provided the 26 T cell receptor beta chains below, sequenced in a study of blood T cell repertoires in COVID-19. Produced via immunoSEQ multiplex PCR; TCRdb's table is partial and in-frame only. The table records 540,000 or so clones, around nine tenths of them present only once. Sequenced: peripheral blood. These receptors all stem from a woman between 45 and 60 years old with COVID-19, enrolled during active disease.

Here the CDR3 DNA reads TGTGCCAGCAGCTTAATTAGCGGCACCGGGGAGCTGTTTTTT. It translates to CASSLISGTGELFF. The V and J genes are TRBV5-5 and TRBJ2-2; a possible D gene is TRBD2 (6 bases). The CDR3 runs to 14 residues. Germline V gene sequence: CDR1 SGHKS, CDR2 YYEKEE (reference sequence). V shed 2 bases and J shed 4 bases, with 9 bases lying between them.

This sequence joins TRBV27 and TRBJ1-3, with 7 bases that match TRBD1. V shed 8 bases, J shed 0 bases, and the junction held 16 bases outside the gene matches. The CDR3 spans 18 residues. CDR1 and CDR2 from the germline V gene are MNHEY and SMNVEV (reference sequence). The CDR3 spells CASDPWYQDRCSGNTIYF. DNA of the CDR3: TGTGCCAGCGACCCCTGGTATCAGGACAGGTGCTCTGGAAACACCATATATTTT.

The genes are TRBV2 and TRBJ1-4; 9 nucleotides line up with TRBD1. The CDR3 length is 14 residues. V trimming: 5 bases; J trimming: 6 bases; junction bases outside the gene matches: 4. The V gene's germline CDR1 is SNHLY and CDR2 FYNNEI. CDR3 DNA sequence: TGTGCCAGCAGTCCGACAGGGGGGCATGAAAAACTGTTTTTT. It translates to CASSPTGGHEKLFF.

This sequence joins TRBV7-9 and TRBJ2-7; D gene unclear. The germline V and J ends were trimmed by 3 bases and 6 bases, with 9 bases remaining between them. The CDR3 runs to 12 residues. Germline loops: CDR1 SEHNR, CDR2 FQNEAQ (reference sequence). The CDR3 region is CASSFHPSEQYF. The CDR3 bases are TGTGCCAGCAGCTTTCACCCTAGCGAGCAGTACTTC.

This clone has only a few counts. At one end, the junction sequence differs from germline, possibly due to a read error. The chain joins TRBV28 to TRBJ2-3; 11 nucleotides line up with TRBD1. This CDR3 spans 13 amino acids. CDR1 and CDR2 from the germline V gene are MDHEN and SYDVKM. In nucleotides, the CDR3 is TGTGCCAGCACAATCAACGGGGACAGGGGGGAGGACTTT. Protein product: CASTINGDRGEDF.

The rearrangement links TRBV27 to TRBJ1-5; 7 bases match TRBD1. The germline V gene has CDR1 MNHEY and CDR2 SMNVEV (reference sequence). The trim removed 6 bases at V and 5 bases at J, leaving 13 bases unmatched. This CDR3 has 16 amino acids. This CDR3 is CASSRFPGTVDQPQHF. The CDR3 DNA sequence: TGTGCCAGCAGCCGATTCCCAGGGACAGTTGATCAGCCCCAGCATTTT.

V usage is TRBV7-9 and J usage is TRBJ2-3; D is possibly TRBD2 (7 bases). Trimming removed 4 bases from V and 2 bases from J, with 13 bases in between. Germline assignment: CDR1 SEHNR and CDR2 FQNEAQ (reference sequence). The CDR3 is made up of 15 amino acids. The CDR3: CASSSGGLYTDTQYF. The CDR3 DNA follows: TGTGCCAGCAGCTCCGGGGGGCTATACACAGATACGCAGTATTTT.

In this sample, this clone turned up a few times. The chain links TRBV19 to TRBJ1-1, with TRBD1 identical over 9 bases. The CDR3 length is 18 residues. The germline CDR1 and CDR2 sequences are LNHDA and SQIVND (reference sequence). Germline trimming cut 3 bases from V and 0 bases from J; bases unmatched to any gene: 11. In DNA, the CDR3 is TGTGCCAGTAGTATGGGGGACAGGGTGCAAGGGATGAACACTGAAGCTTTCTTT. It yields the protein CASSMGDRVQGMNTEAFF.

This chain connects TRBV5-8 to TRBJ1-5; the match to TRBD1 covers 12 bases. The V gene's germline CDR1 is SGHTS and CDR2 YDEGEE. J lost 7 bases, V lost 4 bases, and 6 bases had no gene match. This CDR3 is built from 15 residues. In DNA, the CDR3 is TGTGCCAGCAGCCCAGGGACAGGGGGCGGACAGCCCCAGCATTTT. This gives the protein CASSPGTGGGQPQHF.

The V call is TRBV19, the J call TRBJ2-2; D may be TRBD2 (6 bases). The CDR3 runs to 15 residues. V was pared by 5 bases and J by 5 bases, with 15 bases between. The germline CDR1 and CDR2 sequences are LNHDA and SQIVND (reference sequence). The chain's CDR3 is CASSARTGRTGELFF. The DNA for the CDR3 is TGTGCCAGTAGTGCAAGGACGGGGAGGACCGGGGAGCTGTTTTTT.

This chain connects TRBV5-6 to TRBJ1-4; TRBD1 matches 9 bases. The CDR3 sequence is 15 residues long. The V and J ends lost 0 bases and 7 bases, in that order; junction bases with no gene match: 4. Germline V gene lookup returns CDR1 SGHDT and CDR2 YYEEEE. The CDR3 loop reads CASSLATGGSEKLFF. CDR3 nucleotides: TGTGCCAGCAGCTTGGCGACAGGGGGTAGTGAAAAACTGTTTTTT. Filled out from reference TRBV5-6 and TRBJ1-4, the complete variable domain reads DAGVTQSPTHLIKTRGQQVTLRCSPKSGHDTVSWYQQALGQGPQFIFQYYEEEERQRGNFPDRFSGHQFPNYSSELNVNALLLGDSALYLCASSLATGGSEKLFFGSGTQLSVL.

The rearrangement links TRBV28 to TRBJ1-5; D gene uncertain. This CDR3 comprises 14 residues. The V gene lost 1 base and the J gene lost 6 bases, with 10 bases spanning the gap. CDR1 is MDHEN and CDR2 is SYDVKM in the germline V gene. The CDR3 loop reads CASSLLVESQPQHF. DNA for the CDR3: TGTGCCAGCAGTTTATTGGTGGAGTCTCAGCCCCAGCATTTT.

The chain is built from TRBV24-1 and TRBJ1-2; 8 nucleotides agree with TRBD1. Germline V gene sequence: CDR1 KGHDR, CDR2 SFDVKD. V lost 5 bases to trimming and J lost 5 bases; unmatched junction nucleotides: 6. This CDR3 is built from 14 residues. The CDR3 DNA follows: TGTGCCACCAGTGCGGACAGGGAGCGGTATGGCTACACCTTC. Its translation: CATSADRERYGYTF.

CDR3 DNA: TGTGCCAGCAGCCCGGGGGCAACTAATGAAAAACTGTTTTTT. Its protein product is CASSPGATNEKLFF. This sequence joins TRBV7-9 and TRBJ1-4; weak D call: TRBD1 (5 bases). The germline V gene encodes CDR1 SEHNR and CDR2 FQNEAQ (reference sequence). V shed 5 bases and J shed 0 bases, with 7 bases lying between them. The CDR3 length is 14 residues.

The chain has TRBV6-1 and TRBJ2-7, with D tentatively TRBD1 (6 bases). The V end was cut by 2 bases, the J end by 2 bases, with 13 bases between. From germline, CDR1 is MNHNS and CDR2 SASEGT. There are 15 residues in the CDR3. CDR3 residues: CASSEMSGVPYEQYF. Written as DNA, the CDR3 is TGTGCCAGCAGTGAAATGTCAGGGGTCCCCTACGAGCAGTACTTC.

This sequence joins TRBV4-1 and TRBJ1-1; TRBD1 is a possible D gene (5 bases). This CDR3 spans 14 amino acids. With 4 bases removed from V and 0 bases from J, the gap between germline ends came to 9 bases. CDR1 MGHRA and CDR2 YSYEKL come from the germline V gene. CDR3 nucleotides: TGCGCCAGCAGCCCCAGGGCAGTGAACACTGAAGCTTTCTTT. Translated, it gives CASSPRAVNTEAFF.

The chain links TRBV7-2 to TRBJ2-7; D unclear. Germline V gene lookup returns CDR1 SGHTA and CDR2 FQGNSA. Between the trimmed V and J ends, which lost 5 bases and 1 base, there was a span of 15 bases. The CDR3 is 15 residues long. The CDR3 bases are TGTGCCAGCAGCCCCGACACGGCCGGATCCTACGAGCAGTACTTC. This gives the protein CASSPDTAGSYEQYF.

The chain couples TRBV5-1 to TRBJ1-5; TRBD1 aligns across 7 bases. In germline, CDR1 is SGHRS, CDR2 YFSETQ. The ends lost 7 bases at V and 4 bases at J; junction bases unmatched: 5. This CDR3 has 13 residues. The CDR3 reads CASRDSPNQPQHF. The CDR3 DNA reads TGCGCCAGCCGGGACAGTCCTAATCAGCCCCAGCATTTT.

The rearrangement uses TRBV6-5 and TRBJ1-1, with D uncertain. V gave up 5 bases and J gave up 11 bases, with 12 bases separating them. The CDR3 spans 11 residues. CDR1 and CDR2 from the germline V gene are MNHEY and SVGAGI. Here the CDR3 reads CASSTGFLAFF. The CDR3 DNA is TGTGCCAGCAGTACCGGGTTCTTGGCTTTCTTT.

In this sample, this clone turned up once. This chain uses TRBV2 with TRBJ2-5; 9 bases line up with TRBD2. Germline V lookup: CDR1 SNHLY, CDR2 FYNNEI. The CDR3 loop spans 14 amino acids. J was trimmed by 2 bases and V by 8 bases; bases with no gene match: 6. The DNA for the CDR3 is TGTGCCAGCCAAGCGACTAGCGGTCAAGAGACCCAGTACTTC. It specifies CASQATSGQETQYF.

In the case of this clone: Other DNA sequences of this sample code for an identical CDR3. The gene calls are TRBV11-2 and TRBJ2-5; D is possibly TRBD2 (7 bases). The CDR3 has 16 amino acids. Germline CDR1 is SGHAT and CDR2 is FQNNGV. Trimming took 5 bases from V and 4 from J, leaving 20 bases between them. The CDR3 reads CASSRRGAHIGETQYF. In DNA form, the CDR3 reads TGTGCCAGCAGCCGACGGGGGGCCCACATCGGAGAGACCCAGTACTTC. Full variable domain (outside the CDR3, taken from reference TRBV11-2 and TRBJ2-5): EAGVAQSPRYKIIEKRQSVAFWCNPISGHATLYWYQQILGQGPKLLIQFQNNGVVDDSQLPKDRFSAERLKGVDSTLKIQPAKLEDSAVYLCASSRRGAHIGETQYFGPGTRLLVL.

The chain couples TRBV4-2 to TRBJ2-2, with D perhaps matching TRBD2 (5 bases). CDR1 is LGHNA, CDR2 YNFKEQ, per germline. V gave up 1 base and J gave up 2 bases, with 14 bases separating them. This CDR3 spans 17 amino acids. CDR3 DNA: TGTGCCAGCAGCCAAGGAGGAGGTAGCTTAAACACCGGGGAGCTGTTTTTT. This encodes CASSQGGGSLNTGELFF.

The chain uses TRBV19 and TRBJ2-3; possible D gene TRBD2, 6 bases. CDR3 length: 16 residues. CDR1 is LNHDA and CDR2 is SQIVND in the germline V gene (reference sequence). V was clipped by 5 bases and J by 2 bases, with 17 bases between them. CDR3 bases: TGTGCCAGTAGTGCCACGGGCGGGATTAACACAGATACGCAGTATTTT. Translation: CASSATGGINTDTQYF.

The rearrangement joins TRBV5-4 to TRBJ1-1; D is uncertain. CDR3 length equals 14 residues. V lost 0 bases, J lost 4 bases, and 10 bases lay in between. Germline V lookup: CDR1 SGHNT, CDR2 YYREEE (reference sequence). Written as DNA, the CDR3 is TGTGCCAGCAGCTTGGGCGGCCCCCTCACTGAAGCTTTCTTT. This codes for CASSLGGPLTEAFF.

With respect to this clone: One end of the junction does not line up with germline, which may come from a read error. The chain couples TRBV6-1 to TRBJ1-1, with 7 bases fitting TRBD1. There are 14 residues in the CDR3. Germline CDR1 MNHNS, CDR2 SASEGT. The CDR3 reads CASREATGPVEAFF. The CDR3 DNA is TGTGCCAGCAGGGAAGCGACAGGGCCTGTTGAAGCTTTCTTT.

The rearrangement links TRBV6-5 to TRBJ1-6; 9 bases line up with TRBD1. V lost 7 bases, J lost 10 bases, and 5 bases stayed unmatched. The CDR3 loop spans 13 amino acids. The germline V gene has CDR1 MNHEY and CDR2 SVGAGI. Here the CDR3 DNA reads TGTGCCAGCACCTGGACAGGGGAATCACCCCTCCACTTT. It specifies CASTWTGESPLHF.